One sample yielded the 18 T cell receptor beta chains listed below, sequenced in a study of shared clonotypes between healthy human individuals. Only in-frame clones appear in the TCRdb table, and some are missing; sequencing was by immunoSEQ multiplex PCR. Of 300,000 to 400,000 clones listed, roughly 91% were seen once; the top ten hold roughly 15%. Material: memory CD8+ T cells sorted from blood. Subset described: CD45RO+ cells pooled with CCR7-negative TemRA cells. The receptors shown here come from a man younger than 35 in good health.

The chain is built from TRBV6-6 and TRBJ1-1; TRBD1 agrees at 7 bases. Germline CDR1 reads MNHNY; CDR2 reads SVGAGI (reference sequence). The V gene end was trimmed by 6 bases and the J gene end by 1 base; junction bases not matched to a gene: 5. This CDR3 contains 14 residues. The CDR3 protein is CASSRQGGNTEAFF. The CDR3 DNA sequence: TGTGCCAGCAGCCGACAGGGAGGGAACACTGAAGCTTTCTTT.

The chain couples TRBV29-1 to TRBJ2-1, with D perhaps given as TRBD1 or TRBD2 (5 bases each). The CDR3 has 13 amino acids. Germline V gene data show CDR1 as SQVTM and CDR2 as ANQGSEA. V was cut by 7 bases and J by 7 bases, with 17 bases left in between. CDR3 loop: CSGLGTGWNEQFF. CDR3 nucleotides: TGCAGCGGCCTCGGGACCGGTTGGAATGAGCAGTTCTTC.

The rearrangement joins TRBV4-1 to TRBJ2-7; possible D gene TRBD1, 5 bases. This CDR3 has 14 amino acids. V was clipped by 1 base and J by 1 base, with 8 bases between them. Germline assignment: CDR1 MGHRA and CDR2 YSYEKL. The CDR3, as DNA: TGCGCCAGCAGCCAAGCACAGGTTTCCTACGAGCAGTACTTC. It is translated as CASSQAQVSYEQYF.

The chain uses TRBV4-2 and TRBJ2-6, with D perhaps TRBD1 (6 bases). CDR3 size: 16 residues. Between the trimmed V and J ends, which lost 3 bases and 2 bases, there was a span of 11 bases. Germline V gene lookup returns CDR1 LGHNA and CDR2 YNFKEQ. CDR3 bases: TGTGCCAGCAGCCACACAGGGTCTGCTGGGGCCAACGTCCTGACTTTC. It translates to CASSHTGSAGANVLTF.

The J gene is TRBJ1-6, the V gene TRBV9; the D is unclear. The CDR3 is made up of 15 amino acids. Per the germline V gene, CDR1 is SGDLS and CDR2 is YYNGEE. V gave up 5 bases and J gave up 0 bases, with 9 bases separating them. In DNA, the CDR3 is TGTGCCAGCAGAAAAGGAGACTCCTATAATTCACCCCTCCACTTT. This gives the protein CASRKGDSYNSPLHF.

The chain recombines TRBV5-1 with TRBJ2-5, with 11 bases lining up with TRBD2. Germline assignment: CDR1 SGHRS and CDR2 YFSETQ. J gave up 4 bases and V 1 base, and 6 bases lay outside the gene matches. The CDR3 sequence is 16 residues long. The CDR3 loop is CASSLTSGSLRETQYF. The CDR3 DNA follows: TGCGCCAGCAGCTTGACTAGCGGGAGTCTGCGAGAGACCCAGTACTTC.

On this clone itself: One end of the junction varies from germline; a read error may be responsible. J is TRBJ1-3 and V is TRBV29-1, with D hard to call. The CDR3 length is 10 residues. Germline CDR1 is SQVTM and CDR2 is ANQGSEA. The CDR3 bases are TGCAGCGTTGACCTACCAGGACCTGCATTT. It codes for CSVDLPGPAF.

The chain's CDR3 is CASSWGDGYVSPLHF. CDR3 DNA sequence: TGTGCCAGTAGTTGGGGTGACGGATACGTCTCACCCCTCCACTTT. The chain is built from TRBV19 and TRBJ1-6; D call uncertain. This CDR3 region has 15 residues. Germline CDR1 and CDR2: LNHDA and SQIVND (reference sequence). The V end was cut by 5 bases, the J end by 10 bases, with 18 bases between.

The V and J genes are TRBV7-9 and TRBJ2-2; D perhaps matches TRBD2 (5 bases). The CDR3 totals 15 residues. V lost 2 bases and J lost 3, with 10 bases in between. Germline V lookup: CDR1 SEHNR, CDR2 FQNEAQ (reference sequence). The CDR3 DNA reads TGTGCCAGCAGCTTAATCCAGCGGCACACCGGGGAGCTGTTTTTT. Translation gives CASSLIQRHTGELFF.

The chain is built from TRBV2 and TRBJ1-3, with TRBD1 matching over 8 bases. Trimming at V came to 3 bases and at J to 2 bases, leaving 0 bases not matched to a gene. This CDR3 spans 14 amino acids. Per the germline V gene, CDR1 is SNHLY and CDR2 is FYNNEI. CDR3 bases: TGTGCCAGCAGTGAGACAGGGGCTGGAAACACCATATATTTT. It translates to CASSETGAGNTIYF.

The V call is TRBV25-1, the J call TRBJ2-1; TRBD2 aligns across 8 bases. Germline values: CDR1 MGHDK, CDR2 SYGVNS. The CDR3 is 15 residues long. The trim removed 5 bases at V and 3 bases at J, leaving 6 bases unmatched. CDR3 bases: TGTGCCAGCAGTAGGGTAGCGGGACTCTACAATGAGCAGTTCTTC. Its protein product is CASSRVAGLYNEQFF.

The chain carries TRBV7-2 and TRBJ2-7; 10 nucleotides line up with TRBD2. V gave up 1 base and J gave up 4 bases; unmatched junction bases: 4. There are 15 residues in the CDR3. CDR1 and CDR2 from the germline V gene are SGHTA and FQGNSA. The DNA for the CDR3 is TGTGCCAGCAGCTTAGTACTAGCGGGGACATACGAGCAGTACTTC. It specifies CASSLVLAGTYEQYF.

This chain links TRBV30 with TRBJ2-5; 12 nucleotides line up with TRBD2. The CDR3 totals 16 residues. The trim removed 2 bases at V and 1 base at J, leaving 5 bases unmatched. Germline-derived CDR1 and CDR2 are GTSNPN and SVGIG (reference sequence). DNA for the CDR3: TGTGCCTGGAGTTTTACTAGCGGGGGGATCCAAGAGACCCAGTACTTC. Translated, it gives CAWSFTSGGIQETQYF.

This chain links TRBV7-9 with TRBJ2-1; the D call may be TRBD1 or TRBD2 (5 bases each). The CDR3 totals 15 residues. V lost 7 bases and J lost 0, with 13 bases in between. Germline assignment: CDR1 SEHNR and CDR2 FQNEAQ (reference sequence). The CDR3 sequence is CASTRGAGSYNEQFF. DNA for the CDR3: TGTGCCAGCACCCGAGGGGCCGGCTCCTACAATGAGCAGTTCTTC.

This clone has ten or more counts. The chain uses TRBV11-2 and TRBJ2-3, with 14 nucleotides matching TRBD2. This CDR3 has 17 amino acids. The ends lost 4 bases at V and 1 base at J; junction bases unmatched: 4. Germline V lookup: CDR1 SGHAT, CDR2 FQNNGV. The CDR3 nucleotides read TGTGCCAGCAGCTCGGGACTAGCGGGAGTTGGCACAGATACGCAGTATTTT. Its protein is CASSSGLAGVGTDTQYF.

This chain links TRBV13 with TRBJ1-1; no clear D. Trimming took off 0 bases at V and 8 bases at J, with 10 bases between the two ends. CDR3 length: 13 amino acids. Germline assignment: CDR1 PRHDT and CDR2 FYEKMQ (reference sequence). CDR3 protein: CASSLGPGGEAFF. For the CDR3, the DNA is TGTGCCAGCAGCTTAGGCCCGGGCGGGGAAGCTTTCTTT.

This chain joins TRBV7-9 and TRBJ1-1; 7 bases map to TRBD1. V lost 6 bases, J lost 0 bases, and 10 bases stayed unmatched. This CDR3 spans 16 amino acids. CDR1 SEHNR and CDR2 FQNEAQ come from the germline V gene (reference sequence). The DNA of the CDR3 is TGTGCCAGCAGTAACAGAGGGGGCGCGATGAACACTGAAGCTTTCTTT. Residues: CASSNRGGAMNTEAFF.

V gene TRBV7-9 combines with J gene TRBJ1-5; D gene uncertain. V was pared by 5 bases and J by 10 bases, with 21 bases between. There are 15 residues in the CDR3. Germline loops: CDR1 SEHNR, CDR2 FQNEAQ (reference sequence). CDR3 nucleotides: TGTGCCAGCAGCAACTCCACTAGCGGGTTTTTTCCCCAGCATTTT. As protein: CASSNSTSGFFPQHF.